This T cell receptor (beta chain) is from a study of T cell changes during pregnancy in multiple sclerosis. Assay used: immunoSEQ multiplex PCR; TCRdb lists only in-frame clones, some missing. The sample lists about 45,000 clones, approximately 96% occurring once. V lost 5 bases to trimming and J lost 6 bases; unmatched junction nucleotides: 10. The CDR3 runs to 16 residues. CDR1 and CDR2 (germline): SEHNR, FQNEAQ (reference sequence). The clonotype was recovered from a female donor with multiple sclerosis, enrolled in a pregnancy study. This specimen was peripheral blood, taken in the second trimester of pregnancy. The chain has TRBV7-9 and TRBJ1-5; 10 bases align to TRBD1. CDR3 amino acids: CASSVSGTGVSQPQHF. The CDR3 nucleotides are TGTGCCAGCAGCGTTAGCGGGACAGGGGTAAGTCAGCCCCAGCATTTT. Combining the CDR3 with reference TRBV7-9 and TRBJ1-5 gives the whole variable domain DTGVSQNPRHKITKRGQNVTFRCDPISEHNRLYWYRQTLGQGPEFLTYFQNEAQLEKSRLLSDRFSAERPKGSFSTLEIQRTEQGDSAMYLCASSVSGTGVSQPQHFGDGTRLSIL.